Each of the 17 T cell receptor beta chains below was sequenced from the same sample in a study of blood T cell repertoires in COVID-19. Assay: immunoSEQ multiplex PCR; the TCRdb copy retains only in-frame clones and omits some. The sample records fewer than 70,000 clones, around nine tenths being singletons. The sequenced sample consisted of peripheral blood. Every receptor here comes from a woman in her sixties or seventies with active COVID-19.

The chain carries TRBV2 and TRBJ1-5, with 9 bases identical to TRBD1. The CDR3 length is 14 residues. With 4 bases clipped from V and 7 bases from J, the junction kept 5 bases outside the gene matches. The germline CDR1 and CDR2 sequences are SNHLY and FYNNEI. The CDR3 reads CASSVRTGVQPQHF. CDR3 sequence (DNA): TGTGCCAGCAGTGTTAGGACAGGGGTGCAGCCCCAGCATTTT.

The chain joins TRBV5-1 to TRBJ2-3; 12 bases fit TRBD2. The CDR3 covers 16 residues. The J segment lost 0 bases and the V segment lost 4 bases, leaving 3 bases of the junction unmatched. Germline assignment: CDR1 SGHRS and CDR2 YFSETQ. This CDR3 is CASSPGTSGSTDTQYF. Here the CDR3 DNA reads TGCGCCAGCAGCCCTGGGACTAGCGGGAGCACAGATACGCAGTATTTT.

The table lists this clone with a few counts. V usage is TRBV3-1 (or the pseudogene TRBV3-2) and J usage is TRBJ2-7; D possibly corresponds to TRBD2 (6 bases). Germline lookup yields CDR1 LGHDT and CDR2 YNNKEL (reference sequence). This CDR3 spans 15 amino acids. Trimming pared 4 bases from V and 0 bases from J, leaving 13 bases between. CDR3: CASSLIRGSSYEQYF. As DNA, the CDR3 is TGTGCCAGCAGCCTCATACGGGGGAGCTCCTACGAGCAGTACTTC.

The CDR3 here is CASKPSGSSYEQYF. CDR3 nucleotide sequence: TGCGCCAGCAAACCATCGGGAAGCTCCTACGAGCAGTACTTC. The chain combines TRBV10-1 with TRBJ2-7; possibly TRBD2 for D (5 bases). Trimming shortened V by 7 bases and J by 0 bases, and 13 bases separated the two germline ends. This CDR3 comprises 14 residues. CDR1 is WNHNN and CDR2 is SYGVQD in the germline V gene (reference sequence).

This rearrangement joins TRBV9 to TRBJ2-1; 8 bases fit TRBD2. J was trimmed by 5 bases and V by 3 bases; bases with no gene match: 7. Germline V gives CDR1 SGDLS, CDR2 YYNGEE. The CDR3 contains 15 residues. The CDR3: CASSGKLAVNNEQFF. The CDR3 nucleotides read TGTGCCAGCAGCGGAAAACTAGCGGTTAACAATGAGCAGTTCTTC.

This clone was observed a handful of times. This chain uses TRBV19 with TRBJ2-5, with 8 bases matching TRBD2. CDR1 and CDR2 (germline): LNHDA, SQIVND (reference sequence). The CDR3 is made up of 14 amino acids. With 4 bases clipped from V and 2 bases from J, the junction kept 3 bases outside the gene matches. CDR3 bases: TGTGCCAGTAGTACAACTAGCGGACAAGAGACCCAGTACTTC. It encodes CASSTTSGQETQYF.

The chain carries TRBV2 and TRBJ1-1, with D perhaps TRBD1 (6 bases). Germline V CDR1 and CDR2: SNHLY, FYNNEI. The CDR3 is 14 residues long. Trimming shortened V by 4 bases and J by 7 bases, and 16 bases separated the two germline ends. In nucleotides, the CDR3 is TGTGCCAGCAGTGTTGACAGGTCATCCGATGAAGCTTTCTTT. Residues: CASSVDRSSDEAFF. The full variable domain, with the rest looked up from reference TRBV2 and TRBJ1-1, is EPEVTQTPSHQVTQMGQEVILRCVPISNHLYFYWYRQILGQKVEFLVSFYNNEISEKSEIFDDQFSVERPDGSNFTLKIRSTKLEDSAMYFCASSVDRSSDEAFFGQGTRLTVV.

There are a few counts of this clone. The V gene is TRBV9, the J gene TRBJ1-1, with 11 nucleotides matching TRBD1. Trimming cost V 3 bases and J 6 bases; bases outside gene matches: 13. Germline CDR1 and CDR2: SGDLS and YYNGEE. This CDR3 has 17 residues. The CDR3: CASSAGQGAQGSPEAFF. Written as DNA, the CDR3 is TGTGCCAGCAGCGCAGGACAGGGGGCGCAGGGGTCCCCTGAAGCTTTCTTT.

This chain uses TRBV6-1 with TRBJ2-1, with 9 bases fitting TRBD2. The V segment lost 0 bases and the J segment 3 bases; nucleotides outside the gene matches: 3. Germline V gene data show CDR1 as MNHNS and CDR2 as SASEGT. The CDR3 contains 16 residues. CDR3 nucleotide sequence: TGTGCCAGCAGTGAAGCCGGACTAGCGAACTACAATGAGCAGTTCTTC. Its protein product is CASSEAGLANYNEQFF.

This rearrangement joins TRBV4-1 to TRBJ2-7; D not resolved. Germline lookup yields CDR1 MGHRA and CDR2 YSYEKL. The CDR3 has 14 amino acids. V lost 0 bases to trimming and J lost 0 bases, with 6 bases between them. DNA for the CDR3: TGCGCCAGCAGCCAAGACAGTCTCTCCTACGAGCAGTACTTC. This encodes CASSQDSLSYEQYF.

V usage is TRBV28 and J usage is TRBJ1-6; TRBD1 matches at 9 bases. CDR3 size: 17 residues. The V gene's germline CDR1 is MDHEN and CDR2 SYDVKM. The V gene end was trimmed by 5 bases and the J gene end by 6 bases; junction bases not matched to a gene: 11. The CDR3 region is CASSAGTGYLGNSPLHF. The CDR3, as DNA: TGTGCCAGCAGTGCCGGGACAGGGTATTTGGGTAATTCACCCCTCCACTTT.

The J gene is TRBJ2-6, the V gene TRBV7-3; 7 bases map to TRBD2. V dropped 1 base and J dropped 4; count of bases not matched to a gene: 4. The CDR3 is made up of 16 amino acids. CDR1 SGHTA and CDR2 FQGTGA come from the germline V gene. CDR3 residues: CASSLSGGGGANVLTF. The CDR3 DNA reads TGTGCCAGCAGCTTAAGTGGGGGGGGAGGGGCCAACGTCCTGACTTTC.

The chain couples TRBV5-3 to TRBJ1-5, with D perhaps matching TRBD1 (5 bases). TRBV5-3 is an ORF, with its function uncertain. This CDR3 region has 18 residues. The germline V and J ends were trimmed by 5 bases and 4 bases, with 25 bases remaining between them. CDR3 sequence reads: CARSFGGAFWGENQPQHF. The CDR3 DNA sequence: TGTGCCAGAAGTTTTGGTGGGGCCTTTTGGGGGGAAAATCAGCCCCAGCATTTT.

The chain recombines TRBV11-1 with TRBJ1-1; 7 nucleotides match TRBD1. The V and J ends lost 5 bases and 10 bases, in that order; junction bases with no gene match: 16. The germline CDR1 and CDR2 sequences are SGHAT and FQDESV (reference sequence). CDR3 size: 15 residues. The DNA of the CDR3 is TGTGCCAGCAGCCCCCCCGCGACAGGGCGAAAAATAGCTTTCTTT. Translation gives CASSPPATGRKIAFF.

This chain connects TRBV6-5 to TRBJ2-4, with 7 bases aligning to TRBD1. The CDR3 contains 16 residues. The germline V gene has CDR1 MNHEY and CDR2 SVGAGI. The V and J ends lost 0 bases and 4 bases, in that order; junction bases with no gene match: 6. Here the CDR3 DNA reads TGTGCCAGCAGTTACTCTCTGCAGGACAGGAAAAACATTCAGTACTTC. Amino acid sequence: CASSYSLQDRKNIQYF.

CDR3 nucleotides: TGTGCCAGTAGTTCCCGGAAAGGACTAGCGGGAGGAAATGAGCAGTTCTTC. As protein: CASSSRKGLAGGNEQFF. This chain connects TRBV19 to TRBJ2-1; 14 bases line up with TRBD2. CDR1 is LNHDA, CDR2 SQIVND, per germline (reference sequence). Germline trimming cut 5 bases from V and 7 bases from J; bases unmatched to any gene: 10. CDR3 length: 17 amino acids.

The chain joins TRBV27 to TRBJ2-1; 8 nucleotides match TRBD2. V lost 7 bases, J lost 8 bases, and 10 bases stayed unmatched. The CDR3 has 14 amino acids. CDR1 MNHEY and CDR2 SMNVEV come from the germline V gene (reference sequence). The CDR3 here is CASTRLARGDEQFF. The CDR3 DNA reads as TGTGCCAGCACCCGACTAGCGCGAGGGGATGAGCAGTTCTTC.